This TCR beta chain was obtained from a study of OX40 agonist ivuxolimab in advanced cancers. Notes on the research overall: Ivuxolimab, which targeted the costimulatory receptor OX40 (CD134), was an agonistic, fully human IgG2 monoclonal antibody. The paper covers the monotherapy dose-escalation part of the phase I ivuxolimab trial, which included N ≈ 50 patients. Patients were allowed to have had prior anti-PD-1, anti-PD-L1 or anti-CTLA-4 therapy, and less than 45% of the dose-escalation patients had previously received checkpoint inhibitors. Intravenous ivuxolimab was administered to patients every 2 weeks at six dose levels: 0.01, 0.1, 0.3, 1.5, 3 and 10 mg/kg. A male proportion of approximately 83% and a mean age of 60 years, ranging from 23 to 79, were recorded for the dose-escalation cohort. Partial responses occurred in three dose-escalation patients: two with cutaneous melanoma and one with hepatocellular carcinoma. Of the approximately 50 patients in dose escalation, some 19 had hepatocellular carcinoma, approximately 15 had melanoma, 9 had renal cell carcinoma and 9 had head and neck cancer. Peripheral TCRbeta sequencing was intended to test whether TCR sequence diversity was altered and clonal T-cell expansion was caused by ivuxolimab. What the authors observed across the whole study: In the 0.1-3.0 mg/kg groups, partial responders had among the lowest normalized peripheral clonal expansion, particularly in CD8+ T cells. Low levels of normalized T-cell clonal expansion were also shown by some nonresponding patients. The antigen specificity of the peripheral T cells that underwent clonal expansion was not determined. After ivuxolimab, CD8+ T cells had more expanded clones than CD4+ T cells on average. At doses of 0.1 to 3.0 mg/kg, clonal expansion of both CD4+ and CD8+ blood T cells was observed from baseline to week 6.

The trial excluded patients who had a history of autoimmune disease or who were on systemic immunosuppression. Peripheral blood for TCR sequencing was collected from all dose cohorts at baseline, on cycle 4 day 1, and on cycle 7 day 1. Samples came from an open-label, multicenter, first-in-human phase I dose-escalation trial of ivuxolimab. Adults with locally advanced or metastatic melanoma, renal cell, hepatocellular, or head and neck squamous cell carcinoma were enrolled in the trial. Before TCR sequencing, CD4+ T cells and CD8+ T cells from peripheral blood were sorted into separate populations. As encoded in the germline V gene, CDR1 is LGHNA while CDR2 is YSLEER. From the cysteine through the phenylalanine, the CDR3 covers 17 amino acids. This entry keeps only the CDR3 DNA: 51 bases, framed from base 1. Ends trimmed: V by 4 bases, J by 5 bases; bases unmatched to a gene: 12. Genomic DNA was extracted from sorted cells for sequencing of the TCRbeta CDR3 region. TCRbeta CDR3 regions were sequenced using the immunoSEQ Assay. In its TCRdb copy, this immuneACCESS table keeps in-frame sequences only and misses some clones. Where compared with another copy, unresolved V genes explain less than half of these, and the others have no known cause. The sample data list roughly 100,000 clones, and 90% of these were observed just once. Approximately 0.49% of the sample comes from the top ten.

This clone was picked up one time. The antigen it binds to is not known. Per-base quality was not reported, and no clone a single base away is much larger than it. The chain is encoded by TRBV4-3 joined to TRBJ1-5, with TRBD1 matching 9 junction bases. This receptor was identified in an adult with an advanced solid tumor such as melanoma, head and neck, liver or kidney cancer. The input for sequencing was CD4+ or CD8+ T cells sorted from blood, taken in a trial of the OX40 agonist ivuxolimab. The CDR3 has the sequence CASSPSTIRDRDQPQHF. The DNA sequence reads TGCGCCAGCAGCCCCTCCACCATCCGGGACAGGGATCAGCCCCAGCATTTT.